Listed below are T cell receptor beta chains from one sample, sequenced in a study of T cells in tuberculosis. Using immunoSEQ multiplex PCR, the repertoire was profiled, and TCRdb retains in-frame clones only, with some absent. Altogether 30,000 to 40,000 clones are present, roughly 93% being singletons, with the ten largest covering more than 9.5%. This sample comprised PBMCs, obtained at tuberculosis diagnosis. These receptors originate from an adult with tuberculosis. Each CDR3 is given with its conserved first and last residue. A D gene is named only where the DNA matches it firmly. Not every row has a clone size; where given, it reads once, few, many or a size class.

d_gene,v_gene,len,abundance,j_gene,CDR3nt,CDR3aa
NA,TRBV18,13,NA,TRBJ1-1,TGTGCCAGCTCACAAGTGCAGGACACTGAAGCTTTCTTT,CASSQVQDTEAFF
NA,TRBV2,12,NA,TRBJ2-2,TGTGCCAGCAGTGCCTACACCGGGGAGCTGTTTTTT,CASSAYTGELFF
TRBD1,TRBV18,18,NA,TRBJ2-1,TGTGCCAGCTCACCCGAGGACAGGGGGTCTAGCTCCTACAATGAGCAGTTCTTC,CASSPEDRGSSSYNEQFF
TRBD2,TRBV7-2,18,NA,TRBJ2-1,TGTGCCAGCAGCTTACCCGCCCGAGGCCTAGCGGGAGTCGGAGAGCAGTTCTTC,CASSLPARGLAGVGEQFF
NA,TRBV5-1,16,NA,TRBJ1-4,TGCGCCAGCAGCTTGGGTTATCAGGGAACTAATGAAAAACTGTTTTTT,CASSLGYQGTNEKLFF
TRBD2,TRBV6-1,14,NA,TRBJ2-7,TGTGCCAGCAGTGAAACGGGGGGAAGCAGCGAGCAGTACTTC,CASSETGGSSEQYF
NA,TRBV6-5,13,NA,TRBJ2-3,TGTGCCAGCAGTTATGGCAACACAGATACGCAGTATTTT,CASSYGNTDTQYF
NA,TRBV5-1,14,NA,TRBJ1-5,TGCGCCAGCAGTCTTGACAGATTCGATCAGCCCCAGCATTTT,CASSLDRFDQPQHF
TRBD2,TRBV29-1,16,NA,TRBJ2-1,TGCAGCGTTCGCCTAGCGGGAACTGAATGGTACAATGAGCAGTTCTTC,CSVRLAGTEWYNEQFF
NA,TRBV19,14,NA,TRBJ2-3,TGTGCCAGTAGTATAGGCACTCGCACAGATACGCAGTATTTT,CASSIGTRTDTQYF
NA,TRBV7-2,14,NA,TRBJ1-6,TGTGCCAGCAGCCGGGGAGGGGGTAATTCACCCCTCCACTTT,CASSRGGGNSPLHF
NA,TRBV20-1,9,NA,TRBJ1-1,TGCAGTGCCAGGGAGGGAGCTTTCTTT,CSAREGAFF
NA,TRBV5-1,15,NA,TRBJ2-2,TGCGCCAGCAGCTCCGAAGGAGCGGACACCGGGGAGCTGTTTTTT,CASSSEGADTGELFF
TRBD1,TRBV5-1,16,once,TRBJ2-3,TGCGCCAGCAGCATACGAACCGGGACAGGGTCAGATACGCAGTATTTT,CASSIRTGTGSDTQYF
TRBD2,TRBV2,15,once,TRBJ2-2,TGTGCCAGCACTGAGGGACTAGCCGGTTCCGGGGAGCTGTTTTTT,CASTEGLAGSGELFF
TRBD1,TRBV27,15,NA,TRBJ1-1,TGTGCCAGCAGTTCACCTGGACAGGGGTGGACTGAAGCTTTCTTT,CASSSPGQGWTEAFF
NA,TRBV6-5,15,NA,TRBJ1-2,TGTGCCAGCAGTTCCCGCCCCGGGACACTGAAGGGCTACACCTTC,CASSSRPGTLKGYTF
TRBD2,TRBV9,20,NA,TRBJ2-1,TGTGCCAGCAGCGTAGAAGGGACTAGCGGGCGTAGTAGCTCCTACAATGAGCAGTTCTTC,CASSVEGTSGRSSSYNEQFF
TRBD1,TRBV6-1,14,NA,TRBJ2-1,TGTGCCAGCAGAAGGGGACAGGGGGGCAATGAGCAGTTCTTC,CASRRGQGGNEQFF
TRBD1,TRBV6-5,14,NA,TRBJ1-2,TGTGCCAGCAGTGTGACAGGGGGGGATGCTGGCTACACCTTC,CASSVTGGDAGYTF
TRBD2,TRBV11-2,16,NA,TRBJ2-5,TGTGCCAGCAGCTATGGGACTAGCGGGAACGCAGGGACCCAGTACTTC,CASSYGTSGNAGTQYF
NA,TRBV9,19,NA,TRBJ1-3,TGTGCCAGCAGCGTAGCCCTCATCCAGGGCCCATTCTCTGGAAACACCATATATTTT,CASSVALIQGPFSGNTIYF